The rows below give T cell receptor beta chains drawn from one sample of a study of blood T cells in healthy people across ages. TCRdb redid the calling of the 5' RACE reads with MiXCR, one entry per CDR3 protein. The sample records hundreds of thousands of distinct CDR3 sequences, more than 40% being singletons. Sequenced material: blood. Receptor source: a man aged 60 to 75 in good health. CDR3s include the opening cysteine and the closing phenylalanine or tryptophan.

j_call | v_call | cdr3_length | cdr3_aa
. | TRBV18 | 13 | CASSFEPLGEQYF
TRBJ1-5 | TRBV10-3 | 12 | CAIGTGNQPQHF
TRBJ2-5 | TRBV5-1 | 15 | CASSLAPGGLETQYF
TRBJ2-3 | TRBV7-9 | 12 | CASSLKEGTQYF
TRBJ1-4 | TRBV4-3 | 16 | CASSRAPNSRGEKLFF
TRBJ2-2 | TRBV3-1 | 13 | CASSQPPTGELFF
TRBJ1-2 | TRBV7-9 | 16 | CASSPGQDFFDYGYTF
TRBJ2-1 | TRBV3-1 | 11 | CASSQDYEQFF
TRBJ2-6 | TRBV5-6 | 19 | CASSLGIAGIGSGANVLTF
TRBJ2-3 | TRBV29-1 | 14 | CSVAKTAVTDTQYF
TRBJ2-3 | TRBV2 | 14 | CASSETYGTDTQYF
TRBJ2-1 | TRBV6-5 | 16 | CASSLRDTFSYNEQFF
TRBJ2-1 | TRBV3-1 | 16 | CASSQSGLAGFYEQFF
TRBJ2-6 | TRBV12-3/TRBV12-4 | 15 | CASSFSRSGANVLTF
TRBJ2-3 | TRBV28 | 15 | CASRSQGISADMQYF
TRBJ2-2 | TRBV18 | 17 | CASSPLFSVAHTGELFF
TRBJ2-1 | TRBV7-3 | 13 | CASSVTTGYEQFF
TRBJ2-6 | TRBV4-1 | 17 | CASSQEGGASGANVLTF
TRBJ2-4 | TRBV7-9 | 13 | CASSLSPGEEQYF
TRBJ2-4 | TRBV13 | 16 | CASSLGTSGAKNIQYF
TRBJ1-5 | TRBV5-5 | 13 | CASSSVGDGPQHF
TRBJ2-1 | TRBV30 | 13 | CAWSVGRGNEQFF
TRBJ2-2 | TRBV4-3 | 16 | CASSQPGLAGTGELFF
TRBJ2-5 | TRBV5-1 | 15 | CASSPDAGLQETQYF
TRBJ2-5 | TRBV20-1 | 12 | CSASWGPETQYF
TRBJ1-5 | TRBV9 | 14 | CASNPGTSNRPQHF
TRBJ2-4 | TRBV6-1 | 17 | CASSTMGGLNGKNIQYF
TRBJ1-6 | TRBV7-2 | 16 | CASSLDGGARESPLHF
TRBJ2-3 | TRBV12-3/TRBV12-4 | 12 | CASSILPDTQYF
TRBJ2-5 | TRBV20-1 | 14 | CSAPRVRGQETQYF
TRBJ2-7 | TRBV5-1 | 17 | CASSLGGAGQPSYEQYF
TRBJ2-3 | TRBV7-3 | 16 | CASSLGTHLRTDTQYF
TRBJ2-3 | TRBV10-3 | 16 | CAISEKSGGSTDTQYF
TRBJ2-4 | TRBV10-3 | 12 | CAISERDRVVYF
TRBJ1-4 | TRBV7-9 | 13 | CASSPLSGEKLFF
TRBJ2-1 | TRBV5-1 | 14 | CASSAGGEVREQFF